The subject of this entry is one T cell receptor beta chain. Qualities for individual bases were not recorded, and no much larger clone is one base off. This specimen belongs to a study of T cells in tuberculosis (dated by TCRdb to the late 2010s). Regarding the complete study: In the study, CD1B tetramers and high-throughput TCR immunosequencing were combined to characterize T cells specific for the mycobacterial lipid antigen glucose monomycolate (GMM).

TCR-alpha and TCR-beta chains were sequenced unpaired, so chain pairing information was not available. TCR libraries were generated with the immunoSEQ multiplex PCR assay, using TCR-beta and/or TCR-alpha/delta assays for each sample. Amplified TCR libraries were sequenced on the Illumina high-throughput platform. Regarding the original processing steps: Clustering and dimensionality reduction relied on pairwise TCRdist distances among GMM-specific receptors from T cells that were either sorted ex vivo or expanded in vitro. Sequence motifs, defined by gene usage and CDR3 content, were tested for enrichment in tetramer-positive compared with tetramer-negative populations. Imported from immuneACCESS, the table was reduced by TCRdb to in-frame sequences with V and J called. These copies leave out some clones; in studies compared against another copy, an unresolved V gene accounts for under half, and the cause of the remainder is not known. V, J and clone size reflect that table, while D and trimming were determined from the DNA. The sample contains 70,000 to 95,000 clones, just over 90% of them found a single time. The top ten clonotypes cover approximately 2% of the sample.

General conclusions and limits of the study: T cells that bind the CD1B-GMM tetramer with low affinity may have been missed by the stringent sort gate.

PBMC were thawed, rested overnight, stained with a GMM-loaded CD1B tetramer, a Live/Dead dye and anti-CD3, and then sorted on a FACS Aria II. C32 glucose monomycolate purified from Rhodococcus equi was loaded onto CD1B tetramers. Before cryopreservation, the PBMC used for tetramer sorting had been depleted of CD14-expressing monocytes as part of a separate study. From each donor, 75,000 to 100,000 tetramer-negative cells were sorted and analyzed together with the tetramer-positive cells. GMM-loaded CD1B tetramers were used to sort antigen-specific T cells from a few healthy South African adults. Including the terminal cysteine and phenylalanine, the CDR3 comprises 17 residues. Just CDR3 DNA is preserved here, 51 bases in frame from base 1. The junction shows trimming of 1 base on V and 1 base on J, plus 16 bases between the germline ends. CDR1 and CDR2 were assigned from the germline V gene (reference sequence) as SEHNR and FQNEAQ.

The V and J segments used are TRBV7-9 and TRBJ1-1; the D gene is possibly TRBD1, with 6 bases matching. The sample consisted of CD1b-GMM tetramer-negative cells sorted from PBMCs. The cell subset or site label, as the study defines it: T cells not binding CD1B-GMM tetramer, sorted from same donor. This clonotype originated in an adult woman with latent tuberculosis. DNA sequence: TGTGCCAGCAGCTTAGATCTTATAGGACAGCAGAACACTGAAGCTTTCTTT. This codes for CASSLDLIGQQNTEAFF.